This TCR beta chain was identified in a study of shared clonotypes between healthy human individuals. CD45RO-negative CD8 cells positively selected for CCR7 made up the naive population, which excluded terminally differentiated effector memory CD45RA+ cells. The method was immunoSEQ multiplex PCR; TCRdb's version includes in-frame clones alone and lacks a portion of them. The repertoire has a few million clones, approximately 92% of them found once; the top ten carry approximately 1.6%. Sequencing input: naive CD8+ T cells from PBMCs. The receptor's source is a young man in good health. Some clones in this sample may be carry-over from other donors' samples.

The DNA of the CDR3 is TGTGCCAGCAGCATAAGGGCCCAATGGACTGAAGCTTTCTTT. Its protein product is CASSIRAQWTEAFF. The chain uses TRBV9 and TRBJ1-1; no firm D call. The germline gives CDR1 SGDLS, CDR2 YYNGEE. Trimming took 4 bases from V and 5 from J, leaving 15 bases between them. The CDR3 loop spans 14 amino acids.